This T cell receptor (beta chain) came from a study of cytomegalovirus exposure and HLA in healthy donors. PCR amplification relied on 60 Vbeta primers (plus 13 Jbeta primers). TCRdb keeps only in-frame clones here, not all; method: immunoSEQ multiplex PCR. The profile shows approximately 73,000 clones, about 60% of them singletons. CDR3 size: 13 residues. CDR1 and CDR2 (germline): SGHNT, YENEEA. V lost 0 bases to trimming and J lost 2 bases, with 3 bases between them. The gene calls are TRBV11-3 and TRBJ2-3; D is unresolved. The source material was PBMCs. This sequence originates from a young man in good health and CMV-seropositive. In DNA form, the CDR3 reads TGTGCCAGCAGCTTAGATATCACAGATACGCAGTATTTT. This gives the protein CASSLDITDTQYF.